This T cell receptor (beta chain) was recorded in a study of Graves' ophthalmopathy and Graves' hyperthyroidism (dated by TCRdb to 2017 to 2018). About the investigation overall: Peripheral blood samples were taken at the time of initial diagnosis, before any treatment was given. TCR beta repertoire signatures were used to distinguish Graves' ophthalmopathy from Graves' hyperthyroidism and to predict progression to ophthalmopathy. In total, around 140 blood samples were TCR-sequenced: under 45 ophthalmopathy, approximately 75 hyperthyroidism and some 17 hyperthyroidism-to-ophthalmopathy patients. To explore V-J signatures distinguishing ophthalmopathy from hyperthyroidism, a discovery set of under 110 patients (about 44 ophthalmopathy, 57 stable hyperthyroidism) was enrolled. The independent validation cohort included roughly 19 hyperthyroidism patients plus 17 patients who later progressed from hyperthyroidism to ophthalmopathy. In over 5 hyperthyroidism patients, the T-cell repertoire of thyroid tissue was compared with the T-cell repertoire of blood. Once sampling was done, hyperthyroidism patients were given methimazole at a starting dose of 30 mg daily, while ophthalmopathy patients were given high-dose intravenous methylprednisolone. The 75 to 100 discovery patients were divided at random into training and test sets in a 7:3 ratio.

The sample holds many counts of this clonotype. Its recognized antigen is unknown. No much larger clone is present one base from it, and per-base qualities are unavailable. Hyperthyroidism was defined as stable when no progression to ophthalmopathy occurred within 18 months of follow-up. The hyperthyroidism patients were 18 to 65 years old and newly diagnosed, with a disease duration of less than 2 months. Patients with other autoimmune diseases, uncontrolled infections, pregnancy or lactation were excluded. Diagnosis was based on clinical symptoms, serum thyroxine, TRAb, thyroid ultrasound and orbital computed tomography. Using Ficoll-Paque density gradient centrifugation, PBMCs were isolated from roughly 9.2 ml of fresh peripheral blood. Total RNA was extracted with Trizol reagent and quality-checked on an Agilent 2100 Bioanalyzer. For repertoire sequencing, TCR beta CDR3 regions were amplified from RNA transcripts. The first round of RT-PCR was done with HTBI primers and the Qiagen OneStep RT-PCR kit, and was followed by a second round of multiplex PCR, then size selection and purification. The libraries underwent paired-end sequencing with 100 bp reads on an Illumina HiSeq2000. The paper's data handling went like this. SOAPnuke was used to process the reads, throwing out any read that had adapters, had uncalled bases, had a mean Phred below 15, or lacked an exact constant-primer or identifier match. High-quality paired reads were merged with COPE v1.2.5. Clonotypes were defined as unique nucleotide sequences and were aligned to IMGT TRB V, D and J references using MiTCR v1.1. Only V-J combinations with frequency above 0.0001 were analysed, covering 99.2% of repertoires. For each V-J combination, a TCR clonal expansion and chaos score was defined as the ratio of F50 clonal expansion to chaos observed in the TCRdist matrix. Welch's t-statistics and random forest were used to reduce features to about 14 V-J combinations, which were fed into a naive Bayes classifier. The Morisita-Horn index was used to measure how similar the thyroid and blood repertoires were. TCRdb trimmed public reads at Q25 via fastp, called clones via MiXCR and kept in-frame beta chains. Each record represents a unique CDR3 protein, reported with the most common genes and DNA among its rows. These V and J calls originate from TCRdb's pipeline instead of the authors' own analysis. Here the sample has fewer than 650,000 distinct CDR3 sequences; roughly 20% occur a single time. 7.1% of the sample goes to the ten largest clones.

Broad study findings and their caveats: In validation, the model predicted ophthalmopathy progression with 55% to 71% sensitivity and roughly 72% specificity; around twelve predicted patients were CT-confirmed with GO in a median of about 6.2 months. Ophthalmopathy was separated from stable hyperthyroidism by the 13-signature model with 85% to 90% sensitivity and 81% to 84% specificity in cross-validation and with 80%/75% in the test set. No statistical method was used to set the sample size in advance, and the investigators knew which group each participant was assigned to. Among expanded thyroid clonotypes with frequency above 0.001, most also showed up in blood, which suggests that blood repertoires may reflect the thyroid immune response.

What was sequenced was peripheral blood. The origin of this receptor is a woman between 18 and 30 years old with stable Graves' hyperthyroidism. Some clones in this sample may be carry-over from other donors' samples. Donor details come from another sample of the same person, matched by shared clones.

Read as DNA, the sequence is TGTGCCAGCAGCTTGACAGGGACCCACTCCTATAATTCACCCCTCCACTTT. It is translated as CASSLTGTHSYNSPLHF. This chain joins TRBV7-2 to TRBJ1-6, with 7 middle bases fitting TRBD1. Reading the germline V gene gives CDR1 SGHTA and CDR2 FQGNSA. Trimming takes 3 bases off V and 0 bases off J; junction bases not matched to a gene: 5. The CDR3 contains 17 residues, cysteine and phenylalanine counted. Of all the DNA, just the CDR3 is kept, 51 bases in frame from base 1.